Listed below are T cell receptor beta chains from one sample, sequenced in a study of shared clonotypes between healthy human individuals. Clones were read by immunoSEQ multiplex PCR, and TCRdb kept only the in-frame ones, dropping some. The sample yields about 1.4 million clones, over 95% seen once. The sample consisted of naive CD4+ T cells sorted from blood. The receptor source for this set is a man aged 30 to 45 in good health. Each CDR3 is given with its conserved first and last residue. D genes are given only for firm matches. The listing skips clone size in some rows; elsewhere it reads once, few, many or a size class.

j_call: TRBJ2-1; d_call: TRBD1; clone_size: once; v_call: TRBV4-3; cdr3_aa: CASSQAPGGQGWNEQFF; cdr3_nt: TGCGCCAGCAGCCAAGCCCCCGGGGGACAGGGTTGGAATGAGCAGTTCTTC
j_call: TRBJ2-7; d_call: NA; clone_size: NA; v_call: TRBV6-5; cdr3_aa: CASKLNPEGYEQYF; cdr3_nt: TGTGCCAGCAAACTAAACCCGGAGGGCTACGAGCAGTACTTC
j_call: TRBJ1-2; d_call: TRBD1; clone_size: NA; v_call: TRBV5-6; cdr3_aa: CASSLSYRGSYTF; cdr3_nt: TGTGCCAGCAGCTTGAGCTACAGGGGTAGCTACACCTTC
j_call: TRBJ1-1; d_call: TRBD1; clone_size: NA; v_call: TRBV4-2; cdr3_aa: CASSRRSGQGMNTEAFF; cdr3_nt: TGTGCCAGCAGCCGGAGATCGGGACAGGGTATGAACACTGAAGCTTTCTTT
j_call: TRBJ2-1; d_call: NA; clone_size: NA; v_call: TRBV10-3; cdr3_aa: CAISEMSTRSSYNEQFF; cdr3_nt: TGTGCCATCAGTGAGATGTCTACCCGGAGCTCCTACAATGAGCAGTTCTTC
j_call: TRBJ1-1; d_call: TRBD1; clone_size: NA; v_call: TRBV28; cdr3_aa: CASSRLQGARNTEAFF; cdr3_nt: TGTGCCAGCAGTCGCCTGCAGGGGGCGCGGAACACTGAAGCTTTCTTT
j_call: TRBJ2-2; d_call: TRBD2; clone_size: NA; v_call: TRBV19; cdr3_aa: CASSMRGGTGELFF; cdr3_nt: TGTGCCAGTAGTATGAGGGGAGGGACCGGGGAGCTGTTTTTT
j_call: TRBJ2-7; d_call: NA; clone_size: NA; v_call: TRBV6-6; cdr3_aa: CASTPSTYEQYF; cdr3_nt: TGTGCCAGCACCCCTAGTACGTACGAGCAGTACTTC
j_call: TRBJ2-1; d_call: NA; clone_size: NA; v_call: TRBV29-1; cdr3_aa: CSLSWGNEQFF; cdr3_nt: TGCAGCCTATCATGGGGAAATGAGCAGTTCTTC
j_call: TRBJ2-1; d_call: TRBD2; clone_size: NA; v_call: TRBV5-1; cdr3_aa: CASRLAGGNEQFF; cdr3_nt: TGCGCCAGCAGACTAGCGGGAGGCAATGAGCAGTTCTTC
j_call: TRBJ2-7; d_call: NA; clone_size: once; v_call: TRBV5-1; cdr3_aa: CASSNPTVYEQYF; cdr3_nt: TGCGCCAGCAGCAACCCGACAGTCTACGAGCAGTACTTC
j_call: TRBJ2-1; d_call: TRBD2; clone_size: NA; v_call: TRBV5-4; cdr3_aa: CASSFSGINEQFF; cdr3_nt: TGTGCCAGCAGCTTTAGCGGGATCAATGAGCAGTTCTTC
j_call: TRBJ2-1; d_call: TRBD2; clone_size: NA; v_call: TRBV6-5; cdr3_aa: CASSLGLAGYNEQFF; cdr3_nt: TGTGCCAGCAGTTTAGGACTAGCGGGGTACAATGAGCAGTTCTTC
j_call: TRBJ2-7; d_call: NA; clone_size: NA; v_call: TRBV6-5; cdr3_aa: CASSSRTPRLYEQYF; cdr3_nt: TGTGCCAGCAGTTCAAGGACCCCCCGCCTTTACGAGCAGTACTTC
j_call: TRBJ2-5; d_call: TRBD2; clone_size: NA; v_call: TRBV5-1; cdr3_aa: CASSSARGRGGQETQYF; cdr3_nt: TGCGCCAGCAGCTCCGCCCGGGGACGGGGGGGGCAAGAGACCCAGTACTTC
j_call: TRBJ2-2; d_call: NA; clone_size: NA; v_call: TRBV10-3; cdr3_aa: CAISDKGVGGELFF; cdr3_nt: TGTGCCATCAGTGATAAAGGGGTGGGCGGGGAGCTGTTTTTT
j_call: TRBJ2-7; d_call: TRBD2; clone_size: NA; v_call: TRBV27; cdr3_aa: CASSLLAGVLYEQYF; cdr3_nt: TGTGCCAGCAGTTTATTAGCGGGGGTACTTTACGAGCAGTACTTC
j_call: TRBJ2-7; d_call: NA; clone_size: NA; v_call: TRBV4-1; cdr3_aa: CASSQDTPRSFYSYEQYF; cdr3_nt: TGCGCCAGCAGCCAAGATACCCCCCGGTCATTTTACTCCTACGAGCAGTACTTC
j_call: TRBJ2-1; d_call: NA; clone_size: NA; v_call: TRBV5-1; cdr3_aa: CASSLSLYNEQFF; cdr3_nt: TGCGCCAGCAGCTTGTCGCTGTACAATGAGCAGTTCTTC
j_call: TRBJ2-3; d_call: TRBD1; clone_size: NA; v_call: TRBV29-1; cdr3_aa: CSDKKTGTGDDTQYF; cdr3_nt: TGCAGCGACAAAAAAACAGGGACAGGGGATGATACGCAGTATTTT
j_call: TRBJ1-3; d_call: NA; clone_size: NA; v_call: TRBV15; cdr3_aa: CATSRDVPSAAGNTIYF; cdr3_nt: TGTGCCACCAGCAGAGATGTCCCCTCCGCAGCCGGAAACACCATATATTTT